Reported below is one T cell receptor (beta chain). What it recognizes is unknown. TCRdb's copy holds only in-frame clones and misses some; the assay was immunoSEQ multiplex PCR. The sample has approximately 79,000 clones, about 85% seen once. The entry originates in a study of OX40 agonist ivuxolimab in advanced cancers. Study conclusions and caveats: Among T cells, CD8+ cells averaged more expanded clones than CD4+ cells. Partial responders dosed at 0.1-3.0 mg/kg displayed clonal expansion ranking among the lowest. A proportion of nonresponders additionally exhibited low normalized T-cell clonal expansion.

The CDR3 consists of 14 residues. V was clipped by 0 bases and J by 5 bases, with 13 bases between them. Germline CDR1 is GTSNPN and CDR2 is SVGIG (reference sequence). The V call is TRBV30, the J call TRBJ1-2; a weak D match, TRBD1 (5 bases). The TCR sequence derives from an adult with an advanced solid tumor such as melanoma, head and neck, liver or kidney cancer. The input for sequencing was CD4+ or CD8+ T cells sorted from blood, taken in a trial of the OX40 agonist ivuxolimab. CDR3 region: CAWSVGGIGYGYTF. CDR3 DNA sequence: TGTGCCTGGAGTGTTGGGGGGATAGGGTATGGCTACACCTTC.